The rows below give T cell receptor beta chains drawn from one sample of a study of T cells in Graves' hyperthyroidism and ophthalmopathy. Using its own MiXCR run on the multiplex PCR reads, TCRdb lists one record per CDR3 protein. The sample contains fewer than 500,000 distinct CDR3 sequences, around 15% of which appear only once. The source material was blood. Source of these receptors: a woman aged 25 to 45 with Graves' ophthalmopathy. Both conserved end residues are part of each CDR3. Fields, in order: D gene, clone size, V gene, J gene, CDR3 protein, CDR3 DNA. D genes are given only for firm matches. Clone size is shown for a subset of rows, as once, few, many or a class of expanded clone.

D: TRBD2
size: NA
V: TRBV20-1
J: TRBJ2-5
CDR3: CSARASGGAWETQYF
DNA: TGCAGTGCTAGAGCTAGCGGGGGGGCCTGGGAGACCCAGTACTTC

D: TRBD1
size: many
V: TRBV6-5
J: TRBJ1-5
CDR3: CASSYNPGTAFSNQPQHF
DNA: TGTGCCAGCAGTTACAACCCCGGGACAGCATTTAGCAATCAGCCCCAGCATTTT

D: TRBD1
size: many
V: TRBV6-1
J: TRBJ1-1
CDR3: CASSWDRGGTEAFF
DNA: TGTGCCAGCAGTTGGGACAGGGGCGGCACTGAAGCTTTCTTT

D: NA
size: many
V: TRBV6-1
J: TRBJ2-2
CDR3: CASVAVNTGELFF
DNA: TGTGCCAGTGTGGCAGTGAACACCGGGGAGCTGTTTTTT

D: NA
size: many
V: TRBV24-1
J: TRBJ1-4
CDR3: CATSDSRTEGEKLFF
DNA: TGTGCCACCAGTGATTCCAGGACGGAGGGTGAAAAACTGTTTTTT

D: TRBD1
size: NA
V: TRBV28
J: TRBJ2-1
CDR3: CVSSIDRAPYNEQFF
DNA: TGTGTCAGCAGCATCGACAGGGCCCCCTACAATGAGCAGTTCTTC

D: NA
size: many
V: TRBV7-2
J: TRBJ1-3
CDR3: CASSRMRGPDSGNTIYF
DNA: TGTGCCAGCAGTAGGATGCGGGGTCCCGACTCTGGAAACACCATATATTTT

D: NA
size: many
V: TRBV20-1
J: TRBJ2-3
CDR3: CSAAQGDTQYF
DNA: TGCAGTGCTGCCCAAGGAGATACGCAGTATTTT

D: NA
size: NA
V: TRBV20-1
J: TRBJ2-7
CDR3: CSARDVRSYKQYF
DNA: TGCAGTGCTAGAGATGTAAGGTCATACAAGCAGTACTTC

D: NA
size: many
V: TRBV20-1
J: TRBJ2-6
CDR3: CSADSSGANVLTF
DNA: TGCAGTGCTGACAGTTCTGGGGCCAACGTCCTGACTTTC

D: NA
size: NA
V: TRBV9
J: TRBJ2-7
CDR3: CASSLGGNTYEQYF
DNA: TGTGCCAGCAGCCTAGGAGGGAACACCTACGAGCAGTACTTC

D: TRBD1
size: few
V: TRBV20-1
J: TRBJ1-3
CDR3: CSARVGTVSGNTIYF
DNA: TGCAGTGCTAGAGTGGGGACAGTCTCTGGAAACACCATATATTTT

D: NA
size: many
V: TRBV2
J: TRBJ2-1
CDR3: CASSHTASSNEQFF
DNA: TGTGCCAGCAGCCATACAGCCTCTAGCAATGAGCAGTTCTTC

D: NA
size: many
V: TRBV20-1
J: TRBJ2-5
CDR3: CSAIPQETQYF
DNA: TGCAGTGCTATCCCCCAAGAGACCCAGTACTTC

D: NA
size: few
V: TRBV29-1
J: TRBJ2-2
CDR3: CSVVGHMNTGELFF
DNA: TGCAGCGTTGTAGGACATATGAACACCGGGGAGCTGTTTTTT

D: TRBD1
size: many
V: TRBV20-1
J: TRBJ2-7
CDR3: CSARLTGSNEQYF
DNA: TGCAGTGCTAGGTTGACAGGGTCCAACGAGCAGTACTTC

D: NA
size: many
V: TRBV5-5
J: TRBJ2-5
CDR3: CASSLTEQETQYF
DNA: TGTGCCAGCAGCTTGACGGAGCAAGAGACCCAGTACTTC

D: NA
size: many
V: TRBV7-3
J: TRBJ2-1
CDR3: CASSRGAYNEQFF
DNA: TGTGCCAGCAGCCGGGGAGCCTACAATGAGCAGTTCTTC

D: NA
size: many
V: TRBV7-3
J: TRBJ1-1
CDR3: CASSLTPNTEAFF
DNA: TGTGCCAGCAGCTTAACACCGAACACTGAAGCTTTCTTT

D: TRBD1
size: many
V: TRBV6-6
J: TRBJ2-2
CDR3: CASSYEWQGAPGELFF
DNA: TGTGCCAGCAGTTACGAGTGGCAGGGGGCCCCCGGGGAGCTGTTTTTT

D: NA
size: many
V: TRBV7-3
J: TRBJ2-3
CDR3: CASSSVSADTQYF
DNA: TGTGCCAGCAGCTCAGTCTCGGCAGATACGCAGTATTTT

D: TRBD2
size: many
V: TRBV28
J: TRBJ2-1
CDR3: CASSLRQTSGNEQFF
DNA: TGTGCCAGCAGTTTACGCCAGACTAGCGGGAATGAGCAGTTCTTC

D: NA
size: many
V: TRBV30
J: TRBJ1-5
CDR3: CAWSSTTSIQGGPQHF
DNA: TGTGCCTGGAGTTCGACCACTTCAATACAGGGAGGGCCCCAGCATTTT

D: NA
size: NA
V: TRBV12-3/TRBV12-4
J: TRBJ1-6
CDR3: CASSLQFLPLHF
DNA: TGTGCCAGCAGTTTACAGTTTCTACCCCTCCACTTT

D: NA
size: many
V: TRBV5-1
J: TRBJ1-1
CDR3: CASGWTPTEAFF
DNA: TGCGCCAGCGGTTGGACACCAACTGAAGCTTTCTTT

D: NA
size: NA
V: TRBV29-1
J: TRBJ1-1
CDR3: CSVEGGADTEAFF
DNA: TGCAGCGTTGAAGGGGGGGCCGACACTGAAGCTTTCTTT

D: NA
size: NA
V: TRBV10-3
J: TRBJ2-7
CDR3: CAISESDRIYEQYF
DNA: TGTGCCATCAGTGAGTCAGACAGGATCTACGAGCAGTACTTC

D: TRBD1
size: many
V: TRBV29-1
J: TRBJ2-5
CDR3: CSVATGTEETQYF
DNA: TGCAGCGTCGCGACCGGGACAGAAGAGACCCAGTACTTC

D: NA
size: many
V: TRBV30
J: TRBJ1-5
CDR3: CAWSEGQPNQPQHF
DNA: TGTGCCTGGAGCGAAGGACAGCCCAATCAGCCCCAGCATTTT

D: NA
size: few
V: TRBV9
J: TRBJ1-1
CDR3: CASSTGGEYTEAFF
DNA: TGTGCCAGCAGCACGGGGGGAGAGTACACTGAAGCTTTCTTT

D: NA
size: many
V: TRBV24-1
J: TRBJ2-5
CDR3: CATSDLAPQETQYF
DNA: TGTGCCACCAGTGATTTGGCCCCCCAAGAGACCCAGTACTTC

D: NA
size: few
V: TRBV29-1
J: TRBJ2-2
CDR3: CSGVRDTGELFF
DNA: TGCAGCGGGGTCAGGGACACCGGGGAGCTGTTTTTT

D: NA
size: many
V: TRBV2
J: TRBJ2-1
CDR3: CASWAEHNEQFF
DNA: TGTGCCAGCTGGGCGGAACACAATGAGCAGTTCTTC

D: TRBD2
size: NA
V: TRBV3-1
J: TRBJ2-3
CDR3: CASSQEQAGGTDTQYF
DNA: TGCGCCAGCAGCCAAGAGCAAGCGGGGGGGACAGATACGCAGTATTTT

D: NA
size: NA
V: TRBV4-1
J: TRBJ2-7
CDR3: CASSQDREEANSHYEQYF
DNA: TGCGCCAGCAGCCAAGACAGGGAGGAAGCCAACAGTCACTACGAGCAGTACTTC

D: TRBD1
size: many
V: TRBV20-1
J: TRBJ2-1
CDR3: CSALTGGPYNEQFF
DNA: TGCAGTGCTCTAACAGGGGGCCCCTACAATGAGCAGTTCTTC

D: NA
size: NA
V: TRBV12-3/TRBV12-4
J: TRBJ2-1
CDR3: CASSLDAGQPFYNEQFF
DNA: TGTGCCAGCAGTCTCGACGCGGGACAGCCCTTCTACAATGAGCAGTTCTTC

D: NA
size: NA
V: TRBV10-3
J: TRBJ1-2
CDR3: CAISELFWIGDGVSLRDGYTF
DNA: TGTGCCATCAGTGAGTTATTTTGGATAGGGGACGGCGTATCCCTTCGGGATGGCTACACCTTC

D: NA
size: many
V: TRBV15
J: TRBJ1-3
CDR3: CATSPWTASSGNTIYF
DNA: TGTGCCACCAGCCCGTGGACAGCCAGCTCTGGAAACACCATATATTTT

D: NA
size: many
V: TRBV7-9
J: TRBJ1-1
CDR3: CASSLAREDTEAFF
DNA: TGTGCCAGCAGCTTAGCGAGGGAAGACACTGAAGCTTTCTTT

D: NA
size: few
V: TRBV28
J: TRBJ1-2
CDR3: CASSWRGRGYGYTF
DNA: TGTGCCAGCAGTTGGCGGGGGCGGGGCTATGGCTACACCTTC

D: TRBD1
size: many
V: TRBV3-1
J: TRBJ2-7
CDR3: CASSQRGVDRGGEQYF
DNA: TGTGCCAGCAGCCAGAGGGGGGTCGACAGGGGCGGCGAGCAGTACTTC

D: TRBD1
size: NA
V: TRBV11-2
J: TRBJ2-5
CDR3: CARSLGTGGQEPQYF
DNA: TGTGCCAGGAGCTTAGGGACAGGGGGCCAAGAGCCCCAGTACTTC

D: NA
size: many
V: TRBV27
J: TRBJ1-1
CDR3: CASSPPGVRTEAFF
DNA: TGTGCCAGCAGCCCTCCAGGGGTTAGGACTGAAGCTTTCTTT

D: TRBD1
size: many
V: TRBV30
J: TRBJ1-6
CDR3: CAWTGDRSSPLHF
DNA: TGTGCCTGGACCGGGGACAGAAGTTCACCCCTCCACTTT

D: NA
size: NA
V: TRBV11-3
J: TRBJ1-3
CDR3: CASSPARPAFSLSGNTIYF
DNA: TGTGCCAGCAGCCCCGCGAGACCGGCGTTTTCCCTCTCTGGAAACACCATATATTTT

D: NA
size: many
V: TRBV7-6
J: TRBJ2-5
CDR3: CASSHALEAQYF
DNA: TGTGCCAGCAGTCACGCGCTGGAGGCCCAGTACTTC

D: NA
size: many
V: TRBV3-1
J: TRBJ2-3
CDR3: CASSQGDVSTDTQYF
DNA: TGTGCCAGCAGCCAAGGGGACGTCAGCACAGATACGCAGTATTTT

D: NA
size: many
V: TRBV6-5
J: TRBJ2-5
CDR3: CASSYNLAAETQYF
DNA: TGTGCCAGCAGTTATAACCTAGCAGCTGAGACCCAGTACTTC

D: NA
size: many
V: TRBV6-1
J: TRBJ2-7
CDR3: CASRRNDRDGSYEQYF
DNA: TGTGCCAGCAGACGCAACGACCGGGACGGATCCTACGAGCAGTACTTC

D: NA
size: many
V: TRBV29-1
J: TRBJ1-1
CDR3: CSVKDRNTEAFF
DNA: TGCAGCGTTAAGGACAGGAACACTGAAGCTTTCTTT

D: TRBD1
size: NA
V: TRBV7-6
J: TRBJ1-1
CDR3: CASSPSPGQGESTEAFF
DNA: TGTGCCAGCAGCCCATCGCCCGGACAGGGGGAGAGCACTGAAGCTTTCTTT